The rows below give T cell receptor beta chains drawn from one sample of a study of T-cell memory formation after mild COVID-19. Each CDR3 protein is one row after TCRdb ran MiXCR on the 5' RACE reads. The sample lists over 500,000 distinct CDR3 sequences; 15% to 20% were seen once. The material sequenced was PBMCs or a T cell subset sorted from them (not recorded which). These receptors all come from an adult woman who had mild COVID-19 (a few samples of this study predate the infection). Cell type and time point are not known. Each CDR3 is given with its conserved first and last residue. D genes are given only for firm matches. Some rows have no size entry. The others give once, few or many, or a class for an expanded clone.

J gene: TRBJ1-6; D gene: -; V gene: TRBV6-5; clone size: -; CDR3 DNA: TGTGCCAGCAGCCCCCTACAGGGAATCGATTCACCCCTCCACTTT; CDR3 protein: CASSPLQGIDSPLHF
J gene: TRBJ2-7; D gene: -; V gene: TRBV4-1; clone size: -; CDR3 DNA: TGCGCCAGCAGCTTCGGGGCGCTTTCCTACGAGCAGTACTTC; CDR3 protein: CASSFGALSYEQYF
J gene: TRBJ2-7; D gene: -; V gene: TRBV7-9; clone size: few; CDR3 DNA: TGTGCCAGCAGCCCGAAAGGCGGCACCTACGAGCAGTACTTC; CDR3 protein: CASSPKGGTYEQYF
J gene: TRBJ2-5; D gene: TRBD1; V gene: TRBV11-2; clone size: -; CDR3 DNA: TGTGCCAGCAGCGCGGACAGGGGGACCCAGTACTTC; CDR3 protein: CASSADRGTQYF
J gene: TRBJ2-1; D gene: -; V gene: TRBV20-1; clone size: few; CDR3 DNA: TGCAGTGCTAGAGATCCGGGAGCGGCATACAATGAGCAGTTCTTC; CDR3 protein: CSARDPGAAYNEQFF
J gene: TRBJ2-1; D gene: -; V gene: TRBV11-2; clone size: -; CDR3 DNA: TGTGCCAGCAGCTTCAGGACTGAGCAGTTCTTC; CDR3 protein: CASSFRTEQFF
J gene: TRBJ2-5; D gene: -; V gene: TRBV12-3/TRBV12-4; clone size: many; CDR3 DNA: TGTGCCAGCAGTTTAGGTTTCTGGACAGCCGAAGAGACCCAGTACTTC; CDR3 protein: CASSLGFWTAEETQYF
J gene: TRBJ2-2; D gene: -; V gene: TRBV24-1; clone size: -; CDR3 DNA: TGTGCCACCCGGAGTCCCGCGAACACCGGGGAGCTGTTTTTT; CDR3 protein: CATRSPANTGELFF
J gene: TRBJ1-6; D gene: -; V gene: TRBV30; clone size: few; CDR3 DNA: TGTGCCGGGAGGATACGGCAGCTTGTCTATAATTCACCCCTCCACTTT; CDR3 protein: CAGRIRQLVYNSPLHF
J gene: TRBJ2-5; D gene: TRBD2; V gene: TRBV7-8; clone size: -; CDR3 DNA: TGTGCCAGCAGCTTACAGTGGTCACTAGCGGGAGGGGCCCAGTACTTC; CDR3 protein: CASSLQWSLAGGAQYF
J gene: TRBJ2-3; D gene: -; V gene: TRBV7-6; clone size: -; CDR3 DNA: TGTGCCAGCAGCTTAGCGGGGTACGACACAGATACGCAGTATTTT; CDR3 protein: CASSLAGYDTDTQYF
J gene: TRBJ2-7; D gene: -; V gene: TRBV5-1; clone size: -; CDR3 DNA: TGCGCCAGCAGCCTGGGACCGGAAGGGGAGCAGTACTTC; CDR3 protein: CASSLGPEGEQYF
J gene: TRBJ2-5; D gene: -; V gene: TRBV5-1; clone size: -; CDR3 DNA: TGCGCCAGCAGCTTGGGGCTACCGCAAGAGACCCAGTACTTC; CDR3 protein: CASSLGLPQETQYF
J gene: TRBJ1-1; D gene: -; V gene: TRBV3-1; clone size: many; CDR3 DNA: TGTGCCAGCAGCCAACCAGGGAACACTGAAGCTTTCTTT; CDR3 protein: CASSQPGNTEAFF